The 10 T cell receptor beta chains in this list originate from one sample, sequenced in a study of cytomegalovirus exposure and HLA in healthy donors. The protocol was immunoSEQ multiplex PCR, while the TCRdb copy is restricted to in-frame clones and leaves out a portion. The repertoire includes about 150,000 clones, approximately 94% of them detected once, and less than 2% sits in the top ten. The sequenced sample consisted of PBMCs. These receptors all stem from a man between 18 and 29 years old in good health and CMV-seropositive.

V is TRBV9 and J is TRBJ2-1; 9 nucleotides match TRBD1. Germline CDR1 and CDR2: SGDLS and YYNGEE. V dropped 0 bases and J dropped 6; count of bases not matched to a gene: 7. The CDR3 runs to 16 residues. The CDR3 DNA reads TGTGCCAGCAGCGTAGTGGGGACAGGGATCCTCAATGAGCAGTTCTTC. Protein: CASSVVGTGILNEQFF.

The chain links TRBV27 to TRBJ2-7, with D uncertain. The CDR3 runs to 14 residues. The germline CDR1 and CDR2 sequences are MNHEY and SMNVEV (reference sequence). The V and J ends lost 0 bases and 0 bases respectively, with 6 bases between them. The CDR3 DNA reads TGTGCCAGCAGTTTATCGGCAGGCTCCTACGAGCAGTACTTC. Its translation is CASSLSAGSYEQYF.

The chain links TRBV19 to TRBJ2-1; 7 nucleotides line up with TRBD2. Germline loops: CDR1 LNHDA, CDR2 SQIVND (reference sequence). The CDR3 runs 14 residues. Trimming removed 5 bases from V and 9 bases from J; junction bases left unmatched: 10. The CDR3: CASSGVGGSTEQFF. CDR3 bases: TGTGCCAGTAGTGGGGTTGGCGGGAGCACTGAGCAGTTCTTC.

J is TRBJ2-1 and V is TRBV5-4, with TRBD2 matching over 8 bases. J gave up 1 base and V 6 bases, and 6 bases lay outside the gene matches. The CDR3 sequence is 15 residues long. The germline CDR1 and CDR2 sequences are SGHNT and YYREEE (reference sequence). The CDR3 DNA follows: TGTGCCAGCACCCATAGCGGGATATCCTACAATGAGCAGTTCTTC. Amino acids: CASTHSGISYNEQFF.

A single count supports this clone. V is TRBV5-1 and J is TRBJ1-5; 7 positions agree with TRBD1. Germline V lookup: CDR1 SGHRS, CDR2 YFSETQ. J lost 6 bases, V lost 0 bases, and 3 bases had no gene match. The CDR3 has 14 amino acids. The CDR3 nucleotides are TGCGCCAGCAGCTTGGTGTCAGGGGGTCAGCCCCAGCATTTT. Translated: CASSLVSGGQPQHF.

This chain uses TRBV7-2 with TRBJ2-7; 8 nucleotides align to TRBD1. V trimming: 3 bases; J trimming: 2 bases; junction bases outside the gene matches: 6. CDR3 length: 15 residues. The germline CDR1 and CDR2 sequences are SGHTA and FQGNSA. CDR3 sequence: CASSFNRGSPYEQYF. CDR3 sequence (DNA): TGTGCCAGCAGCTTCAACAGGGGGTCCCCCTACGAGCAGTACTTC.

This sequence joins TRBV9 and TRBJ1-2; TRBD1 matches 7 bases. CDR1 SGDLS and CDR2 YYNGEE come from the germline V gene. V dropped 6 bases and J dropped 4; count of bases not matched to a gene: 9. The CDR3 extends over 14 amino acids. The CDR3 sequence: CASNRQGLRYGYTF. The CDR3, as DNA: TGTGCCAGCAACCGACAGGGTCTTCGCTATGGCTACACCTTC.

V usage is TRBV5-4 and J usage is TRBJ2-2; D perhaps matches TRBD2 (6 bases). Germline CDR1 reads SGHNT; CDR2 reads YYREEE (reference sequence). Trimming pared 4 bases from V and 0 bases from J, leaving 10 bases between. The CDR3 runs 15 residues. CDR3 loop: CASSPGRTNTGELFF. The DNA for the CDR3 is TGTGCCAGCAGCCCTGGGAGGACGAACACCGGGGAGCTGTTTTTT.

This clone was observed once. V is TRBV23-1 and J is TRBJ2-2; TRBD2 might be the D (7 bases). TRBV23-1 qualifies as an ORF whose function is uncertain. V lost 0 bases and J 3 bases, leaving 11 bases between the germline ends. CDR3 length: 16 amino acids. CDR3 residues: CASSQSEGGDTGELFF. CDR3 nucleotides: TGCGCCAGCAGTCAATCGGAAGGGGGGGACACCGGGGAGCTGTTTTTT.

V usage is TRBV28 and J usage is TRBJ1-2, with D perhaps TRBD1 (5 bases). The CDR3 extends over 12 amino acids. Germline V lookup: CDR1 MDHEN, CDR2 SYDVKM. V was pared by 5 bases and J by 7 bases, with 11 bases between. The CDR3 loop reads CASSTVGGGYTF. In DNA, the CDR3 is TGTGCCAGCAGTACGGTCGGGGGTGGCTACACCTTC.